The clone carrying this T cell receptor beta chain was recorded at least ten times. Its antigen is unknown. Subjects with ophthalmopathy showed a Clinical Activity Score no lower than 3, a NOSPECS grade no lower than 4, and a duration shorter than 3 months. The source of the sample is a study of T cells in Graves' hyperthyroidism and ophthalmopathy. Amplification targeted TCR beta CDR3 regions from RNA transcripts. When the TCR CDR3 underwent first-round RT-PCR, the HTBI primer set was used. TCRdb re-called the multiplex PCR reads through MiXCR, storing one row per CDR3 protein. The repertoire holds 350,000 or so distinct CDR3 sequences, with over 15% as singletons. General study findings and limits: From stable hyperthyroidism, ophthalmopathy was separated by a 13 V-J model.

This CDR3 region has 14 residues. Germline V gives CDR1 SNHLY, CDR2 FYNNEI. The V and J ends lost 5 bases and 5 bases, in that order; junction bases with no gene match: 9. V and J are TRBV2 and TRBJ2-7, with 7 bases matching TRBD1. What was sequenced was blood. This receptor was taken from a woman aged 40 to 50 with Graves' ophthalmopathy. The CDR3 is CASSRQGEVNEQYF. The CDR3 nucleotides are TGTGCCAGCAGTAGACAGGGAGAGGTGAACGAGCAGTACTTC.